This TCR beta chain derives from a study of a mutant IDH1 vaccine in newly diagnosed glioma. Looking at the study overall: Patients began vaccination 4-6 weeks after radiotherapy alone, or with temozolomide cycles. Treated patients showed a male proportion of roughly 62%, a female proportion of about 40%, and a mean age of about 41 years.

The time point: week 23, last vaccination. In every dose of vaccine, 300 ug of mutant IDH1 20-mer peptide was given alongside topical imiquimod. The V and J ends lost 5 bases and 2 bases, in that order; junction bases with no gene match: 15. Germline V gives CDR1 LNHDA, CDR2 SQIVND (reference sequence). CDR3 length: 17 amino acids. About this clone itself: What it binds is not known.

TCRdb keeps only in-frame clones here, not all; method: immunoSEQ multiplex PCR. Seen here are tens of thousands of clones, approximately 85% observed once, and the top ten hold roughly 2.2%. The receptor was derived from a man aged 25 to 45 with glioma. Some clones in this sample may be carry-over from other donors' samples. This chain joins TRBV19 and TRBJ2-7; 7 nucleotides agree with TRBD2. The material was PBMCs, obtained from a glioma patient whose treatment included an IDH1 peptide vaccine. As DNA, the CDR3 is TGTGCCAGTAGTTATACCCCCGGGACTAAAACCGCCTACGAGCAGTACTTC. It specifies CASSYTPGTKTAYEQYF.